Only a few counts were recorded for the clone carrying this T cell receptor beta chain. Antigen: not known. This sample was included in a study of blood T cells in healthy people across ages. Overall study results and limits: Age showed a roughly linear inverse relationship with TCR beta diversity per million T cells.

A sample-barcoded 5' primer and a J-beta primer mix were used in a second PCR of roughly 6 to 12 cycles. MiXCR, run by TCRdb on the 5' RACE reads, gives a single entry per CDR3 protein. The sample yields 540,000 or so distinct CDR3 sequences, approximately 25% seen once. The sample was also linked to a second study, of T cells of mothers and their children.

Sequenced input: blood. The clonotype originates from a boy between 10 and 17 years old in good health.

The CDR3, as DNA: TGTGCCAGCAGTTTTGGAACCCCCTTGGGGACCCAGTACTTC. Translating gives CASSFGTPLGTQYF. The chain has TRBV12-3 or TRBV12-4 and TRBJ2-5, with no clear D. The CDR3 length is 14 residues. V was trimmed by 3 bases and J by 7 bases, leaving 15 bases between them.